The subject of this entry is one T cell receptor beta chain. What it binds is not known. Extraction yielded total RNA from whole blood (unfractionated). Separate cDNA molecules received unique molecular identifiers, which the library attached to them. Original processing methods: From approximately 21,000 to 630,000 TCRs were found per sample, with a median of about 96,000. TCRdb processed the 5' RACE reads anew with MiXCR; each CDR3 protein has one entry. The V and J calls and clone size come from TCRdb's table, not from the authors' own analysis. The table has about 120,000 distinct CDR3 sequences, roughly a fifth seen once. Trimming removed 5 bases at V and 8 bases at J, with 6 bases between. Looked up from germline, CDR1 is MGHDK and CDR2 is SYGVNS. The CDR3 is 10 amino acids. These data belong to a study of human T cells and chemical hapten exposure. Overall study results and limits: With DPC sensitization, TCRs exceeding 1 in 1000 frequency showed no change.

The chain uses TRBV25-1 and TRBJ1-2; D not certain. This receptor was obtained from a human donor in good health. CDR3 sequence reads: CASSQDGYTF. DNA of the CDR3: TGTGCCAGCAGTCAGGACGGCTACACCTTC.